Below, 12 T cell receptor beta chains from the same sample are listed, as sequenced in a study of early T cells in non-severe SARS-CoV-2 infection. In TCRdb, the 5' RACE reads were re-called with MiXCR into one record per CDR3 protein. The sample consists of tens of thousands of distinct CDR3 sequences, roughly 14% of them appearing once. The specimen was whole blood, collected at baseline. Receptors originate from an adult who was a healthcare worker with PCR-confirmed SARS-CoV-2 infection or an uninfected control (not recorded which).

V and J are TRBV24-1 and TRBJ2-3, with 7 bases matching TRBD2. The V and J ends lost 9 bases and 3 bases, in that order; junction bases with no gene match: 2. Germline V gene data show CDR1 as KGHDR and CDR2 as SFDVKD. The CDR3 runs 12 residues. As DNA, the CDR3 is TGTGCCACCGGCGGGAGTACAGATACGCAGTATTTT. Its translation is CATGGSTDTQYF.

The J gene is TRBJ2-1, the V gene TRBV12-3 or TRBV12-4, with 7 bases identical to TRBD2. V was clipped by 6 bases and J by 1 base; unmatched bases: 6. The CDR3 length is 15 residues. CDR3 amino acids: CASRASGGSYNEQFF. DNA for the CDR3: TGTGCCAGCAGGGCTTCGGGGGGATCCTACAATGAGCAGTTCTTC.

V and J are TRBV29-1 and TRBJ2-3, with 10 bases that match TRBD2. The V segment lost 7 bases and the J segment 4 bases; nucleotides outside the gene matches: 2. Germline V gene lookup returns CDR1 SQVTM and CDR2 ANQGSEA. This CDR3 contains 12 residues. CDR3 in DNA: TGCAGCGGACTAGCGGGCCCAGATACGCAGTATTTT. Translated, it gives CSGLAGPDTQYF.

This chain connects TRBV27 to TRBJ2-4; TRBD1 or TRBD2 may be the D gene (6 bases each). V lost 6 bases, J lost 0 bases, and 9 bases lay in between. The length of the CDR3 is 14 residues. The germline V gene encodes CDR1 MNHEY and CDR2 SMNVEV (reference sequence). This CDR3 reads CASSGGGAKNIQYF. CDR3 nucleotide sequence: TGTGCCAGCAGCGGAGGGGGAGCCAAAAACATTCAGTACTTC.

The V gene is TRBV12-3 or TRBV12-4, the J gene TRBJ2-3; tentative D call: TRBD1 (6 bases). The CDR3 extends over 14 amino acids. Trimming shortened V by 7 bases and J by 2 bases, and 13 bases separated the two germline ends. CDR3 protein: CASKGDTTTDTQYF. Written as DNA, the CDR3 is TGTGCCAGCAAGGGGGACACGACCACAGATACGCAGTATTTT.

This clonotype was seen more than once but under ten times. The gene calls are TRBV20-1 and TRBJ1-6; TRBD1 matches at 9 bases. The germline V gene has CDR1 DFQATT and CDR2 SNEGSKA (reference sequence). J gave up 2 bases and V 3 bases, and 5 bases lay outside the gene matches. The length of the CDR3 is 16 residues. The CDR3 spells CSARSDRGAYNSPLHF. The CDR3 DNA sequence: TGCAGTGCTAGGTCGGACAGGGGTGCCTATAATTCACCCCTCCACTTT.

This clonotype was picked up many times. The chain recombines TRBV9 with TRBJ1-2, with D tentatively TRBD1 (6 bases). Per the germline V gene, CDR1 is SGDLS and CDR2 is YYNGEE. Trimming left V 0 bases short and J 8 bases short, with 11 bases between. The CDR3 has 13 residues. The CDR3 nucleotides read TGTGCCAGCAGCGTAGTACAGGGCGGCGGCTACACCTTC. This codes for CASSVVQGGGYTF.

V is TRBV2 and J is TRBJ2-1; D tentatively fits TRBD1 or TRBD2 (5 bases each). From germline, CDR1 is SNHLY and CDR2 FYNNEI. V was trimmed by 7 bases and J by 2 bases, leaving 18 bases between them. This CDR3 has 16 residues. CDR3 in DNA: TGTGCCAGCACCCAAGGGTACGGGGCGCCCTACAATGAGCAGTTCTTC. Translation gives CASTQGYGAPYNEQFF.

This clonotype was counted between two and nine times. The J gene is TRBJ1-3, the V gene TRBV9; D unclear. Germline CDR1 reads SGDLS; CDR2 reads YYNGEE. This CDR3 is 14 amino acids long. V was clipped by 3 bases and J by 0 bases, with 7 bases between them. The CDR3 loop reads CASSAALSGNTIYF. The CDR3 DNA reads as TGTGCCAGCAGCGCAGCCCTCTCTGGAAACACCATATATTTT.

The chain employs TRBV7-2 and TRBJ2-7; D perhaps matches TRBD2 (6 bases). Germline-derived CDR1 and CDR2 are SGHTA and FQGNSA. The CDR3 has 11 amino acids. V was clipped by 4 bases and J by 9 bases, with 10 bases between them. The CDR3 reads CASSSYGGQYF. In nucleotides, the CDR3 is TGTGCCAGCAGCTCGTACGGGGGGCAGTACTTC. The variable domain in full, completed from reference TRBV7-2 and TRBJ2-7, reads GAGVSQSPSNKVTEKGKDVELRCDPISGHTALYWYRQSLGQGLEFLIYFQGNSAPDKSGLPSDRFSAERTGGSVSTLTIQRTQQEDSAVYLCASSSYGGQYFGPGTRLTVT.

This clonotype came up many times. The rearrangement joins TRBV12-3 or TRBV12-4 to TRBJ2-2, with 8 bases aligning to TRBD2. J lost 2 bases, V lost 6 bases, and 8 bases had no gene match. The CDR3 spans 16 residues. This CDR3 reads CASSPWIAGNTGELFF. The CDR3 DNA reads TGTGCCAGCAGCCCATGGATAGCGGGAAACACCGGGGAGCTGTTTTTT.

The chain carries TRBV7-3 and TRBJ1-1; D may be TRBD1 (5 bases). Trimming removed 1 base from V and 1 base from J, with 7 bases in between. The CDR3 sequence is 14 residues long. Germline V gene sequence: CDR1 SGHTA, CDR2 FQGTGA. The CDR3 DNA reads TGTGCCAGCAGCTTAAGGGGGAGGAACACTGAAGCTTTCTTT. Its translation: CASSLRGRNTEAFF.